These T cell receptor beta chains were read from a single sample in a study of cytomegalovirus exposure and HLA in healthy donors. Sequenced by immunoSEQ multiplex PCR; TCRdb stores in-frame clones only, minus some. The repertoire has 180,000 or so clones, approximately 84% of them found once; the top ten carry approximately 2.9%. Specimen: PBMCs. The source is a female donor in good health and CMV-seronegative. CDR3s include the opening cysteine and the closing phenylalanine or tryptophan. The D gene is left open where the match is weak. Clone size is given for some rows only: seen once, a few or many times, or a class if the clone is expanded.

D,size,J,V,DNA,CDR3
-,-,TRBJ2-7,TRBV2,TGTGCCAGCAGTGAAGCCCAGGGAGGCTCCGAGCAGTACTTC,CASSEAQGGSEQYF
TRBD1,-,TRBJ1-5,TRBV7-9,TGTGCCAGCAGCCCTTCCTGGGACAGGGAGAAAGGCAATCAGCCCCAGCATTTT,CASSPSWDREKGNQPQHF
-,-,TRBJ1-4,TRBV7-9,TGTGCCAGCAGCTCCCACCCGGCGGGTGAAAAACTGTTTTTT,CASSSHPAGEKLFF
-,-,TRBJ1-1,TRBV10-2,TGCGCCAGCAGGACAGCGAACACTGAAGCTTTCTTT,CASRTANTEAFF
-,-,TRBJ1-1,TRBV18,TGTGCCAGCTCACCACGGAGGGGTACTGAAGCTTTCTTT,CASSPRRGTEAFF
-,-,TRBJ1-4,TRBV6-4,TGTGCCAGCATGGGGAGAGAAAAACTGTTTTTT,CASMGREKLFF
TRBD1,-,TRBJ2-1,TRBV7-2,TGTGCCAGCAGCTGGACAGGGGGCAATGAGCAGTTCTTC,CASSWTGGNEQFF
-,-,TRBJ2-4,TRBV19,TGTGCCAGTAGTACGGGGGTGGGCAAAAACATTCAGTACTTC,CASSTGVGKNIQYF
TRBD2,-,TRBJ2-7,TRBV7-9,TGTGCCAGCAGCTTAACTAGCGGGAGCTCCTACGAGCAGTACTTC,CASSLTSGSSYEQYF
-,-,TRBJ1-1,TRBV5-6,TGTGCCAGCAGCACCGACACCTCCGGGGCTGAAGCTTTCTTT,CASSTDTSGAEAFF
-,many,TRBJ2-7,TRBV5-1,TGCGCCAGCAGCTTGGGGAGGGCGGTTTCATACGAGCAGTACTTC,CASSLGRAVSYEQYF
TRBD2,-,TRBJ2-5,TRBV11-1,TGTGCCAGCAGTAGCGGGACTCCAAAAGAGACCCAGTACTTC,CASSSGTPKETQYF
TRBD1,-,TRBJ1-5,TRBV19,TGTGCCAGTAGTATTAAGGGGGCGAGCAATCAGCCCCAGCATTTT,CASSIKGASNQPQHF
-,-,TRBJ2-3,TRBV9,TGTGCCAGCAGCGTAGAACCCCCGGGGGATACGCAGTATTTT,CASSVEPPGDTQYF
TRBD2,once,TRBJ2-7,TRBV27,TGTGCCAGCAGTTTAACGCTAGCGGCTACCTCCTACGAGCAGTACTTC,CASSLTLAATSYEQYF
-,few,TRBJ1-2,TRBV6-5,TGTGCCAGCAGTTCGACAGGATCCCTCTATGGCTACACCTTC,CASSSTGSLYGYTF
-,-,TRBJ2-2,TRBV25-1,TGTGCCAGCAGTGAATCGGGAAGGGGGTTAAACACCGGGGAGCTGTTTTTT,CASSESGRGLNTGELFF
TRBD1,-,TRBJ2-5,TRBV5-1,TGCGCCAGCAGTTACTCCGGGACAGGGGAAGAGACCCAGTACTTC,CASSYSGTGEETQYF
-,-,TRBJ2-3,TRBV7-2,TGTGCCAGCAGCTCTAGTGGTCGGGATACGCAGTATTTT,CASSSSGRDTQYF
-,-,TRBJ1-2,TRBV7-2,TGTGCCAGCAGCTCCATCTGGGGCAGGGCGCAGAACTATGGCTACACCTTC,CASSSIWGRAQNYGYTF
TRBD1,-,TRBJ1-4,TRBV7-9,TGTGCCAGCAGCAAAGACAGGGGGACGGAAAAACTGTTTTTT,CASSKDRGTEKLFF
TRBD1,few,TRBJ1-2,TRBV6-5,TGTGCCAGCAGACCGGGACAGCGAGGCTACACCTTC,CASRPGQRGYTF
TRBD1,-,TRBJ1-6,TRBV9,TGTGCCAGCAGCGTCTCAAGCAGGGGGGAGACAGATAATTCACCCCTCCACTTT,CASSVSSRGETDNSPLHF
TRBD1,-,TRBJ2-2,TRBV27,TGTGCCAGCAGTTTTTCCGGGACAGGGGAGCACTCGAACACCGGGGAGCTGTTTTTT,CASSFSGTGEHSNTGELFF
-,-,TRBJ2-3,TRBV7-9,TGTGCCAGCAGCCTCGTCAGCGGTCTCGCGGGAGATACGCAGTATTTT,CASSLVSGLAGDTQYF
TRBD2,few,TRBJ2-7,TRBV7-9,TGTGCCAGCAGCTTAGTAGGACTAGATTCCTACGAGCAGTACTTC,CASSLVGLDSYEQYF
-,-,TRBJ1-4,TRBV30,TGTGCCTGGAGACATCGGGATAAACTGTTTTTT,CAWRHRDKLFF
TRBD1,-,TRBJ1-4,TRBV30,TGTGCCTGGGGTCTCGGACAGGGCCTTAATGAAAAACTGTTTTTT,CAWGLGQGLNEKLFF
-,few,TRBJ2-7,TRBV7-2,TGCGCCAGCAGCTCGGGACTCTCGGGATTTTACGAGCAGTACTTC,CASSSGLSGFYEQYF
TRBD1,-,TRBJ1-2,TRBV7-9,TGTTCCAGCAGCTCGGGACAGGGGTATGGCTACACCTTC,CSSSSGQGYGYTF
-,-,TRBJ1-3,TRBV15,TGTGCCACCAGCAGAGATGCAGGGGCGACTGGAAACACCATATATTTT,CATSRDAGATGNTIYF
TRBD1,-,TRBJ2-1,TRBV5-1,TGCGCCAGCAGCCCGTCTGGGACAGTCAATGAGCAGTTCTTC,CASSPSGTVNEQFF
TRBD2,-,TRBJ2-5,TRBV4-1,TGCGCCAGCAGCTTTAGCGGGGGGGCCTTCTTGGAGACCCAGTACTTC,CASSFSGGAFLETQYF
TRBD1,-,TRBJ1-1,TRBV2,TGTGCCAGCAGCCTACACCCCGACAGGGTCGGCACTGAAGCTTTCTTT,CASSLHPDRVGTEAFF
-,-,TRBJ1-1,TRBV27,TGTGCCAGCAGTTCACAGGGCTTGAACACTGAAGCTTTCTTT,CASSSQGLNTEAFF
TRBD1,once,TRBJ2-7,TRBV15,TGTGCCACCAGCGCCCGGACCGGGACAGGGAACCACGAGCAGTACTTC,CATSARTGTGNHEQYF